These 26 T cell receptor beta chains were sequenced from one sample in a study of tumor-infiltrating lymphocytes in primary liver carcinoma. Synthesis of TCR beta cDNA was carried out from around 540 ng total RNA with a constant-region primer. Slightly modified ARM-PCR with three nested multiplex PCR rounds yielded TCR beta libraries. Primers for the first two PCR rounds were TRBV1-TRBV30 forward primers and a C-beta reverse primer (roughly 10 cycles per round). TCRdb reprocessed the multiplex PCR reads with MiXCR, giving one entry per CDR3 protein. This table has 30,000 to 40,000 distinct CDR3 sequences, roughly four fifths appearing once. Co-extracted RNA and DNA came from around 18-30 mg of unsorted bulk tissue. Material: liver tumor tissue from sampling region 4. The subset is: tumor region T4, right-lateral pole. These receptors came from a man aged 35 to 55 with primary liver carcinoma and hepatitis B virus infection.

On this clonotype itself: The junction departs from the called germline gene at one end, perhaps through a read error. The chain combines TRBV28 with TRBJ1-5; D possibly corresponds to TRBD1 (6 bases). CDR3 length: 12 residues. From germline, CDR1 is MDHEN and CDR2 SYDVKM. CDR3 sequence: CDSIAPRGPQHF. The DNA of the CDR3 is TGTGACAGCATAGCTCCCAGGGGGCCCCAGCATTTT.

With respect to this clonotype: This may be a read error: a much more frequent sequence differs by one nucleotide. The J gene is TRBJ2-1, the V gene TRBV28; D perhaps matches TRBD1 (6 bases). Germline CDR1 and CDR2: MDHEN and SYDVKM. The CDR3 length is 16 residues. The CDR3 DNA sequence: TGTACCAGCAGTTTAGGGGGTCCTAGCCCCTACAATGGGCAGTTCTTC. Its protein product is CTSSLGGPSPYNGQFF.

About this clonotype: The junction does not match germline at one end; this may be a read error. The chain has TRBV6-5 and TRBJ2-7; the match to TRBD1 covers 7 bases. Per germline, CDR1 MNHEY and CDR2 SVGAGI. This CDR3 region has 14 residues. Written as DNA, the CDR3 is TGTGCCAGCAGTGGCGAGACAGGGCCCTCCGAGCAATACTTC. Translating it yields CASSGETGPSEQYF.

In regard to this clonotype: At one end, the junction sequence differs from germline, possibly due to a read error. The CDR3 DNA reads TGTGCCAGCAGCCCAGTTGGGAGAGGGGTCCCAGACACGCACTATTTT. Translated, it gives CASSPVGRGVPDTHYF. The chain joins TRBV11-2 to TRBJ2-3; D tentatively reads TRBD1 or TRBD2 (5 bases each). This CDR3 spans 16 amino acids. The germline gives CDR1 SGHAT, CDR2 FQNNGV.

Regarding this clonotype: An end of the junction does not agree with germline; a read error may underlie this. The chain has TRBV29-1 and TRBJ1-2; D unclear. The V gene's germline CDR1 is SQVTM and CDR2 ANQGSEA. The CDR3 runs to 12 residues. CDR3 sequence (DNA): TGCATCAGAGGAGGATTGAACTATGACTACACCTTC. Translating gives CIRGGLNYDYTF.

Comments on this clonotype: At one boundary the junction diverges from the germline segment, which might be a read error. The rearrangement links TRBV11-1 to TRBJ2-4; the D gene is possibly TRBD2 (6 bases). CDR1 is SGHAT and CDR2 is FQDESV in the germline V gene (reference sequence). The CDR3 runs to 17 residues. CDR3 nucleotides: TGTGCCAGCAGTTTACCCGGGACTGGCGGGACCAAAAACATTCAATACTTC. It yields the protein CASSLPGTGGTKNIQYF.

With respect to this clonotype: Germline and junction disagree at one end, which may indicate a read error. This sequence joins TRBV7-8 and TRBJ2-7; D is perhaps TRBD2 (6 bases). This CDR3 region has 15 residues. Germline CDR1 and CDR2: SGHVS and FQNEAQ. The CDR3 here is CASSLATASSCEQYF. The CDR3 nucleotides read TGTGCCAGCAGCCTAGCGACGGCCAGCTCCTGCGAGCAGTATTTC. Supplemented by reference TRBV7-8 and TRBJ2-7, the full variable domain reads GAGVSQSPRYKVAKRGQDVALRCDPISGHVSLFWYQQALGQGPEFLTYFQNEAQLDKSGLPSDRFFAERPEGSVSTLKIQRTQQEDSAVYLCASSLATASSCEQYFGPGTRLTVT.

The sample holds many counts of this clonotype. The CDR3 is CAWSSWGTVSGNTIYF. Written as DNA, the CDR3 is TGTGCCTGGTCCTCGTGGGGGACGGTCTCTGGAAACACCATATATTTT. The chain is built from TRBV30 and TRBJ1-3; a weak D match, TRBD1 (5 bases). This CDR3 has 16 amino acids. Germline lookup yields CDR1 GTSNPN and CDR2 SVGIG (reference sequence). The germline V and J ends were trimmed by 5 bases and 0 bases, with 17 bases remaining between them.

Concerning this clonotype itself: The conserved final phenylalanine or tryptophan is absent from the CDR3, which likely points to a read error. The chain joins TRBV11-1 to TRBJ2-7; 7 bases fit TRBD2. In germline, CDR1 is SGHAT, CDR2 FQDESV (reference sequence). The CDR3 runs 15 residues. The CDR3 DNA reads TGTGCCAGCAGTTTAACGGGATCGGGAGGATACGGGCAGTACCTC. Translation: CASSLTGSGGYGQYL.

To note about this clonotype: The CDR3 carries no conserved terminal phenylalanine or tryptophan, so it likely arises from a read error. The chain recombines TRBV20-1 with TRBJ2-7; D is uncertain. The CDR3 runs to 12 residues. Germline-derived CDR1 and CDR2 are DFQATT and SNEGSKA (reference sequence). The DNA of the CDR3 is TGTAGTGCTAGTGCAGAAGGAGCGACGCAGTACTTA. Its translation is CSASAEGATQYL.

This clonotype was seen repeatedly, ten times or more. The chain links TRBV11-2 to TRBJ2-1; the D call may be TRBD1 or TRBD2 (5 bases each). The V and J ends lost 1 base and 8 bases respectively, with 6 bases between them. Germline V gene sequence: CDR1 SGHAT, CDR2 FQNNGV. There are 12 residues in the CDR3. CDR3 coding DNA: TGTGCCAGCAGCTTAGGGGACCATGAGCAGTTCTTC. Translated, it gives CASSLGDHEQFF.

About this clonotype itself: The conserved phenylalanine or tryptophan normally closing the CDR3 is absent here, so this likely arose from a read error. This sequence joins TRBV11-1 and TRBJ2-7; TRBD2 might be the D (6 bases). The CDR3 has 15 amino acids. Per the germline V gene, CDR1 is SGHAT and CDR2 is FQDESV (reference sequence). CDR3 sequence: CACSLTGSGEYGQYS. DNA for the CDR3: TGTGCCTGCAGCTTAACGGGATCGGGAGAATACGGTCAGTACTCC.

By share of the sample, this clonotype is medium-sized. The gene calls are TRBV6-1 and TRBJ2-7, with 11 bases matching TRBD2. Unmatched junction bases numbered 9, after V lost 4 bases and J lost 1 base. The germline V gene encodes CDR1 MNHNS and CDR2 SASEGT. CDR3 length: 17 residues. The DNA for the CDR3 is TGTGCCAGCAGTGTGAGTACTAGCGGGAGAGGGTCCTACGAGCAGTACTTC. It translates to CASSVSTSGRGSYEQYF.

As concerns this clonotype: At one end, the junction sequence differs from germline, possibly due to a read error. Here the CDR3 DNA reads TGTGCCAGTAGATGGCACAGGGGGTTTCATGGTTACACCTTC. Translated: CASRWHRGFHGYTF. V and J are TRBV7-9 and TRBJ1-2; 8 bases match TRBD1. Germline V lookup: CDR1 SEHNR, CDR2 FQNEAQ (reference sequence). The CDR3 extends over 14 amino acids. The full variable domain, in which reference TRBV7-9 and TRBJ1-2 provide the parts outside the CDR3, is DTGVSQNPRHKITKRGQNVTFRCDPISEHNRLYWYRQTLGQGPEFLTYFQNEAQLEKSRLLSDRFSAERPKGSFSTLEIQRTEQGDSAMYLCASRWHRGFHGYTFGSGTRLTVV.

Points on this clonotype: An end of the junction does not agree with germline; a read error may underlie this. The rearrangement links TRBV28 to TRBJ2-2; 7 bases fit TRBD1. The CDR3 contains 15 residues. CDR1 and CDR2 from the germline V gene are MDHEN and SYDVKM. Here the CDR3 DNA reads TGTGCCAGCATTCCGGGACAGATGAATACCGGGGAGCTGTATTTT. Protein sequence: CASIPGQMNTGELYF.

On this clonotype: A read error is possible here, since a much larger clone lies one base away. The chain joins TRBV18 to TRBJ2-7; TRBD2 aligns across 12 bases. Germline V gives CDR1 KGHSH, CDR2 LQKENI. The junction had 9 bases not matched to a gene; V was cut back by 5 bases and J by 7 bases. CDR3 length: 15 residues. CDR3 amino acids: CASSTATSGRGEQYF. CDR3 in DNA: TGTGCCAGCTCAACCGCGACTAGCGGGAGAGGTGAGCAGTACTTC. The variable domain in full, completed from reference TRBV18 and TRBJ2-7, reads NAGVMQNPRHLVRRRGQEARLRCSPMKGHSHVYWYRQLPEEGLKFMVYLQKENIIDESGMPKERFSAEFPKEGPSILRIQQVVRGDSAAYFCASSTATSGRGEQYFGPGTRLTVT.

On this clonotype itself: Because it lacks the conserved phenylalanine or tryptophan at the end, this CDR3 is likely a read error. This chain uses TRBV29-1 with TRBJ1-5, with a weak D call TRBD1 (6 bases). V lost 4 bases and J lost 13, with 20 bases in between. The V gene's germline CDR1 is SQVTM and CDR2 ANQGSEA. The CDR3 has 13 amino acids. Here the CDR3 DNA reads TGCAGCGTTGTCGGACAGATCAATCGGCCTCAGCATTCT. The encoded protein is CSVVGQINRPQHS.

This clonotype turned up a few times. A much larger clone differs from this one at a single base, so this may be a read error. The chain combines TRBV20-1 with TRBJ2-7; no reliable D call. CDR1 and CDR2 from the germline V gene are DFQATT and SNEGSKA (reference sequence). The CDR3 is 12 residues long. The CDR3 coding sequence is TGCAATGCCGGACCTTACCGCTACGAGCAGTACTTC. This codes for CNAGPYRYEQYF.

As concerns this clonotype: Lacking the conserved final phenylalanine or tryptophan, this CDR3 likely reflects a read error. The chain uses TRBV11-1 and TRBJ2-4; 11 bases map to TRBD2. The CDR3 is made up of 17 amino acids. CDR1 is SGHAT and CDR2 is FQDESV in the germline V gene (reference sequence). The CDR3 region is CDSSFPGTSGTKNVQYL. DNA of the CDR3: TGTGACAGCAGCTTTCCCGGGACTAGCGGAACCAAAAACGTTCAGTACTTA.

The genes are TRBV12-3 or TRBV12-4 and TRBJ1-5; D is unresolved. V was shortened by 9 bases and J by 4 bases, with 19 bases between the two germline ends. The CDR3 is 15 amino acids. The DNA of the CDR3 is TGTGCCAGTACGCGGAGCACCGAAATAAATCAGCCCCAGCATTTT. It is translated as CASTRSTEINQPQHF.

Comments on this clonotype: The junction differs from germline at one of its ends, possibly a read error. The chain couples TRBV5-6 to TRBJ2-4; D not resolved. The CDR3 length is 12 residues. CDR1 and CDR2 (germline): SGHDT, YYEEEE. CDR3 loop: CVSRWSTGPQYF. CDR3 sequence (DNA): TGTGTCAGCAGATGGTCGACTGGGCCTCAGTACTTC.

A word on this clonotype: Compared with germline, one end of the junction differs, possibly owing to a read error. The rearrangement uses TRBV11-2 and TRBJ2-3; D call uncertain. The length of the CDR3 is 14 residues. The V gene's germline CDR1 is SGHAT and CDR2 FQNNGV. CDR3 protein: CVSSPPGRADTHYF. CDR3 nucleotide sequence: TGTGTCAGCAGCCCCCCGGGCCGAGCAGATACGCACTATTTT.

This chain connects TRBV11-1 to TRBJ2-1, with 12 bases identical to TRBD2. Trimming at V came to 10 bases and at J to 9 bases, leaving 19 bases not matched to a gene. The V gene's germline CDR1 is SGHAT and CDR2 FQDESV (reference sequence). This CDR3 contains 17 residues. CDR3 nucleotide sequence: TGTGCCAACAGTTCCCCTCCTAGCGGGAGGGCCTTTAGTGAGCAGTTCTTC. It yields the protein CANSSPPSGRAFSEQFF. Full variable domain (rest looked up from reference TRBV11-1 and TRBJ2-1): EAEVAQSPRYKITEKSQAVAFWCDPISGHATLYWYRQILGQGPELLVQFQDESVVDDSQLPKDRFSAERLKGVDSTLKIQPAELGDSAMYLCANSSPPSGRAFSEQFFGPGTRLTVL.

With regard to this clonotype: The junction does not match germline at one end; this may be a read error. The chain uses TRBV12-3 or TRBV12-4 and TRBJ2-5; 7 bases map to TRBD1. The CDR3 is made up of 13 amino acids. This CDR3 reads CASNRSGTETQCF. CDR3 in DNA: TGTGCCAGCAACCGAAGTGGGACAGAGACTCAGTGCTTC.

With regard to this clonotype: The missing conserved phenylalanine or tryptophan at the end of this CDR3 makes a read error likely. This rearrangement joins TRBV5-1 to TRBJ2-1, with 10 bases identical to TRBD2. The CDR3 contains 14 residues. Per germline, CDR1 SGHRS and CDR2 YFSETQ. CDR3 amino acids: CASSSSGGYNEQFL. The CDR3 DNA follows: TGCGCCAGCAGCTCTAGCGGGGGCTACAATGAACAGTTCCTC.

In the case of this clonotype: An end of the junction does not agree with germline; a read error may underlie this. The CDR3, as DNA: TGTGCCAGGAGCTCGGCCCGAACAGATACGCAGTATTTT. Its translation is CARSSARTDTQYF. The chain combines TRBV11-1 with TRBJ2-3, with no clear D. CDR1 and CDR2 (germline): SGHAT, FQDESV (reference sequence). This CDR3 has 13 residues.